These T cell receptor beta chains were read from a single sample in a study of patients and donors after allogeneic stem cell transplantation. TCRdb re-called the RT-PCR reads with MiXCR, one entry per CDR3 protein. The sample consists of about 960,000 distinct CDR3 sequences, roughly 18% of them appearing once. Sequenced sample: blood, either unsorted or a sorted T cell fraction (not recorded which). These receptor sequences come from a human donor who was either an allogeneic HSCT recipient or a stem cell or donor lymphocyte infusion donor (not recorded which). It is not recorded whose cells these are; they may come from a transplant donor. The CDR3 runs from the conserved cysteine through the conserved F or W. The D gene is left open where the match is weak. Clone size is shown for a subset of rows, as once, few, many or a class of expanded clone.

clone size: few
J gene: TRBJ1-1
V gene: TRBV5-5
D gene: NA
CDR3 DNA: TGTGCCAGCAGCTCGCCGTATGACACTGAAGCTTTCTTT
CDR3 protein: CASSSPYDTEAFF

clone size: few
J gene: TRBJ1-2
V gene: TRBV6-1
D gene: TRBD1
CDR3 DNA: TGTGCCAGCAGGGAACAGGGGGCCAGATATGGCTACACCTTC
CDR3 protein: CASREQGARYGYTF

clone size: few
J gene: TRBJ2-7
V gene: TRBV6-2/TRBV6-3
D gene: NA
CDR3 DNA: TGTGCCAGCAGAAGAATACAGGGCTACGAGCAGTACTTC
CDR3 protein: CASRRIQGYEQYF

clone size: NA
J gene: TRBJ2-4
V gene: TRBV27
D gene: NA
CDR3 DNA: TGTGCCAGCAGTTCCTACTCCGTAGCCAAAAACATTCAGTACTTC
CDR3 protein: CASSSYSVAKNIQYF

clone size: NA
J gene: TRBJ2-3
V gene: TRBV20-1
D gene: TRBD2
CDR3 DNA: TGCAGTGCTAGAGGGGGACTAGCATCCCGCACAGATACGCAGTATTTT
CDR3 protein: CSARGGLASRTDTQYF

clone size: few
J gene: TRBJ2-5
V gene: TRBV24-1
D gene: NA
CDR3 DNA: TGTGCCACCAGTGATACTCAGCCGTTTCAAGAGACCCAGTACTTC
CDR3 protein: CATSDTQPFQETQYF

clone size: few
J gene: TRBJ2-1
V gene: TRBV6-5
D gene: NA
CDR3 DNA: TGTGCCAGCAGTTACCCCCCGAGAACCCATGAGCAGTTCTTC
CDR3 protein: CASSYPPRTHEQFF

clone size: NA
J gene: TRBJ1-2
V gene: TRBV7-9
D gene: NA
CDR3 DNA: TGTGCCAGCAGCCAACCCCGCCCGGGTTCGGGGGGAGATGGCTACACCTTC
CDR3 protein: CASSQPRPGSGGDGYTF

clone size: few
J gene: TRBJ2-3
V gene: TRBV29-1
D gene: NA
CDR3 DNA: TGCAGCACCTCTAGACAGGCGTCGGGAGATACGCAGTATTTT
CDR3 protein: CSTSRQASGDTQYF

clone size: NA
J gene: TRBJ1-1
V gene: TRBV2
D gene: TRBD1
CDR3 DNA: TGTGCCAGCAGTGGGGACAGGGGGCTGCAAGCTTTCTTT
CDR3 protein: CASSGDRGLQAFF

clone size: few
J gene: TRBJ1-1
V gene: TRBV12-3/TRBV12-4
D gene: TRBD1
CDR3 DNA: TGTGCCAGCAGCGAGGGACAGGGGAGAGGAGCTTTCTTT
CDR3 protein: CASSEGQGRGAFF

clone size: few
J gene: TRBJ2-7
V gene: TRBV19
D gene: TRBD1
CDR3 DNA: TGTGCCAGTAGCAAGGACAGGGTGGCCGTCGAGCAGTACTTC
CDR3 protein: CASSKDRVAVEQYF

clone size: NA
J gene: TRBJ2-3
V gene: TRBV7-2
D gene: NA
CDR3 DNA: NA
CDR3 protein: CASSLVAGGAYF

clone size: many
J gene: TRBJ2-1
V gene: TRBV12-3/TRBV12-4
D gene: NA
CDR3 DNA: TGTGCCAGCAGTTGGTCCGGGGGCGGGTTAAATGAGCAGTTCTTC
CDR3 protein: CASSWSGGGLNEQFF

clone size: NA
J gene: TRBJ1-4
V gene: TRBV7-2
D gene: NA
CDR3 DNA: TGTGCCAGCAGCTTAGACCAGGTGGAGGGTGAAAAACTGTTTTTT
CDR3 protein: CASSLDQVEGEKLFF

clone size: few
J gene: TRBJ2-7
V gene: TRBV20-1
D gene: TRBD1
CDR3 DNA: TGCAGTGCTCGATCAGGGGGCGCGGGTTACGAGCAGTACTTC
CDR3 protein: CSARSGGAGYEQYF

clone size: NA
J gene: TRBJ1-2
V gene: TRBV5-6
D gene: NA
CDR3 DNA: TGTGCCAGCAGCTTGGCGTCCGGATCTAACTATGGCTACACCTTC
CDR3 protein: CASSLASGSNYGYTF

clone size: NA
J gene: TRBJ2-1
V gene: TRBV5-1
D gene: NA
CDR3 DNA: TGCGCCAGCAGCATCGAACTAGGCAATGAGCAGTTCTTC
CDR3 protein: CASSIELGNEQFF

clone size: few
J gene: TRBJ2-3
V gene: TRBV7-3
D gene: TRBD2
CDR3 DNA: TGTGCCAGCAGCTCCGAGGGACTAGCGGGGTACACAGATACGCAGTATTTT
CDR3 protein: CASSSEGLAGYTDTQYF

clone size: few
J gene: TRBJ2-1
V gene: TRBV14
D gene: NA
CDR3 DNA: TGTGCCAGCAGCCACGAGTACTCCTACAATGAGCAGTTCTTC
CDR3 protein: CASSHEYSYNEQFF

clone size: NA
J gene: TRBJ2-3
V gene: TRBV24-1
D gene: TRBD2
CDR3 DNA: TGTGCCACCAGTGAATGGGGACTAGCGGGGGCCAGCACAGATACGCAGTATTTT
CDR3 protein: CATSEWGLAGASTDTQYF

clone size: NA
J gene: TRBJ2-2
V gene: TRBV7-9
D gene: NA
CDR3 DNA: TGTGCCAGCAGCTTACTGGCGTCCCCCACCGGGGAGCTGTTTTTT
CDR3 protein: CASSLLASPTGELFF

clone size: NA
J gene: TRBJ2-5
V gene: TRBV15
D gene: TRBD2
CDR3 DNA: TGTGCCACCAGCAGGGGAGGGCTCCAAGAGACCCAGTACTTC
CDR3 protein: CATSRGGLQETQYF

clone size: many
J gene: TRBJ1-1
V gene: TRBV5-1
D gene: NA
CDR3 DNA: TGCGCCAGCAGCCCAACACGGGCGGTCACTGAAGCTTTCTTT
CDR3 protein: CASSPTRAVTEAFF

clone size: NA
J gene: TRBJ2-5
V gene: TRBV12-3/TRBV12-4
D gene: NA
CDR3 DNA: TGTGCCAGCAGTTTAGGGGCGAGGCGGAAAAATCAAGAGACCCAGTACTTC
CDR3 protein: CASSLGARRKNQETQYF